These 27 T cell receptor beta chains came from one sample sequenced in a study of Graves' ophthalmopathy and Graves' hyperthyroidism. RNA transcripts were the source from which TCR beta CDR3 regions were amplified. The first round was an RT-PCR with HTBI primers, and the second round was a multiplex PCR. TCRdb reprocessed the multiplex PCR reads with MiXCR, giving one entry per CDR3 protein. The sample holds fewer than 400,000 distinct CDR3 sequences, around 19% seen once. The source material was peripheral blood. These receptors all come from a woman under 30 with Graves' ophthalmopathy.

Many counts were recorded for this clonotype. V and J are TRBV4-2 and TRBJ2-7; D gene uncertain. Trimming removed 1 base at V and 3 bases at J, with 10 bases between. CDR3 length equals 14 residues. Germline-derived CDR1 and CDR2 are LGHNA and YNFKEQ. The CDR3 here is CASSQVAVGYEQYF. DNA for the CDR3: TGTGCCAGCAGCCAAGTTGCGGTTGGCTACGAGCAGTACTTC.

This clonotype came up many times. The gene calls are TRBV12-3 or TRBV12-4 and TRBJ1-2; 9 nucleotides align to TRBD1. The CDR3 has 17 amino acids. Germline trimming cut 0 bases from V and 6 bases from J; bases unmatched to any gene: 11. The DNA of the CDR3 is TGTGCCAGCAGTTTAGCTACACCGGGACAGGGAAGTCATGGCTACACCTTC. It encodes CASSLATPGQGSHGYTF.

In this sample, this clonotype turned up many times. V usage is TRBV6-2 or TRBV6-3 and J usage is TRBJ1-5; D may be TRBD1 (6 bases). Trimming shortened V by 8 bases and J by 4 bases, and 21 bases separated the two germline ends. The germline CDR1 and CDR2 sequences are MNHEY and SVGEGT. This CDR3 contains 16 residues. The CDR3 DNA reads as TGTGCCAGCGGCTCTTCCAGGGGATTAGGGAATCAGCCCCAGCATTTT. It yields the protein CASGSSRGLGNQPQHF.

This clonotype was recorded at least ten times. The chain links TRBV6-5 to TRBJ2-7; 8 nucleotides agree with TRBD1. CDR1 and CDR2 from the germline V gene are MNHEY and SVGAGI. The CDR3 is 15 amino acids. The V segment lost 1 base and the J segment 1 base; nucleotides outside the gene matches: 3. The CDR3 region has the DNA TGTGCCAGCAGTTACTACCAGGGGGCTTCCTACGAGCAGTACTTC. Translated, it gives CASSYYQGASYEQYF.

At least ten counts were recorded for this clonotype. This chain joins TRBV20-1 and TRBJ1-1; the D gene is possibly TRBD1 (5 bases). The germline V gene encodes CDR1 DFQATT and CDR2 SNEGSKA (reference sequence). The CDR3 is made up of 13 amino acids. V lost 4 bases, J lost 0 bases, and 9 bases lay in between. The CDR3 coding sequence is TGCAGTGCTACGCAGGACATGAACACTGAAGCTTTCTTT. Protein: CSATQDMNTEAFF.

There are many counts of this clonotype. The gene calls are TRBV12-5 and TRBJ1-1, with D uncertain. The germline CDR1 and CDR2 sequences are LGHNT and FRNRAP. The CDR3 has 13 amino acids. Trimming stripped 6 bases from V and 4 bases from J, with 12 bases between. CDR3 in amino acids: CASGMDPTTEAFF. The CDR3 bases are TGTGCTAGTGGAATGGACCCCACCACTGAAGCTTTCTTT.

This clonotype was found many times. The chain recombines TRBV27 with TRBJ2-6; no clear D. The CDR3 has 15 residues. From germline, CDR1 is MNHEY and CDR2 SMNVEV (reference sequence). V lost 10 bases and J lost 2, with 15 bases in between. The CDR3 loop reads CATLPRLAGANVLTF. The CDR3 DNA sequence: TGTGCCACCCTCCCCCGGCTTGCTGGGGCCAACGTCCTGACTTTC. Variable domain in full (rest from reference TRBV27 and TRBJ2-6): EAQVTQNPRYLITVTGKKLTVTCSQNMNHEYMSWYRQDPGLGLRQIYYSMNVEVTDKGDVPEGYKVSRKEKRNFPLILESPSPNQTSLYFCATLPRLAGANVLTFGAGSRLTVL.

This clonotype was found many times. This chain links TRBV12-3 or TRBV12-4 with TRBJ1-1; no firm D call. Trimming cost V 2 bases and J 2 bases, with 6 bases left between them. This CDR3 has 13 residues. The chain's CDR3 is CASSLQSNTEAFF. CDR3 DNA sequence: TGTGCCAGCAGTTTACAATCTAACACTGAAGCTTTCTTT.

The sample holds many counts of this clonotype. The chain uses TRBV20-1 and TRBJ2-4, with 7 positions matching TRBD1. The CDR3 totals 18 residues. Germline V gives CDR1 DFQATT, CDR2 SNEGSKA (reference sequence). V lost 5 bases and J lost 0; bases outside the gene matches: 16. CDR3 sequence: CSARTITGDLGAKNIQYF. The CDR3 DNA reads as TGCAGTGCTCGTACTATAACAGGGGACCTAGGAGCCAAAAACATTCAGTACTTC.

The table lists this clonotype with many counts. V gene TRBV20-1 combines with J gene TRBJ1-1, with D possibly matching TRBD1 (5 bases). CDR3 size: 14 residues. The germline CDR1 and CDR2 sequences are DFQATT and SNEGSKA (reference sequence). V lost 3 bases to trimming and J lost 1 base, with 12 bases between them. The CDR3 nucleotides are TGCAGTGCTAGCAGACAGCGAGCGAACACTGAAGCTTTCTTT. As protein: CSASRQRANTEAFF.

The table lists this clonotype with a few counts. Being one base from a much bigger clone, this may be a read error. The rearrangement links TRBV27 to TRBJ2-2; no definite D call. V was trimmed by 3 bases and J by 5 bases, leaving 4 bases between them. The length of the CDR3 is 12 residues. Germline V gene sequence: CDR1 MNHEY, CDR2 SMNVEV (reference sequence). The CDR3, as DNA: TGTGCCAGCAGTTTTAGTACCGGGGAGCTGTTTTTT. Translating it yields CASSFSTGELFF.

J is TRBJ2-5 and V is TRBV6-2 or TRBV6-3, with 14 bases aligning to TRBD2. The CDR3 runs 17 residues. V shed 4 bases, J shed 10 bases, and the junction held 14 bases outside the gene matches. The germline V gene has CDR1 MNHEY and CDR2 SVGEGT. The CDR3 DNA follows: TGTGCCAGCAGTTTCCCAGCGACTAGCGGGAGGGGACGGGACCAGTACTTC. As protein: CASSFPATSGRGRDQYF.

In its sample, this clonotype was seen many times. The V and J genes are TRBV12-3 or TRBV12-4 and TRBJ1-2, with 8 bases identical to TRBD1. The length of the CDR3 is 14 residues. J was trimmed by 7 bases and V by 5 bases; bases with no gene match: 9. In DNA, the CDR3 is TGTGCCAGCAGTCCGACAGGGGTAGGAGGTGGCTACACCTTC. Translation: CASSPTGVGGGYTF.

This clonotype was seen ten or more times. V is TRBV6-2 or TRBV6-3 and J is TRBJ2-7, with D perhaps TRBD1 (5 bases). This CDR3 comprises 19 residues. CDR1 is MNHEY and CDR2 is SVGEGT in the germline V gene. V dropped 7 bases and J dropped 2 bases, with 30 bases sitting between them. CDR3 loop: CASTRIRSRGALNTYEQYF. CDR3 coding DNA: TGTGCCAGCACCCGAATCAGGAGCCGTGGGGCCCTCAACACCTACGAGCAGTACTTC.

The rearrangement links TRBV30 to TRBJ2-7; D possibly corresponds to TRBD1 (6 bases). The CDR3 sequence is 14 residues long. The germline gives CDR1 GTSNPN, CDR2 SVGIG (reference sequence). Deletions cut 6 bases from V and 0 bases from J, with 15 bases between. The CDR3 DNA follows: TGTGCCTGCGTGTCAGGGGAGCTCTCCTACGAGCAGTACTTC. Protein: CACVSGELSYEQYF.

This clonotype was seen at least ten times. The genes are TRBV20-1 and TRBJ1-6; 7 nucleotides align to TRBD1. The germline V gene encodes CDR1 DFQATT and CDR2 SNEGSKA (reference sequence). The CDR3 extends over 14 amino acids. The V and J ends lost 5 bases and 6 bases, in that order; junction bases with no gene match: 7. CDR3 amino acids: CSAGRTGSNSPLHF. The CDR3 DNA is TGCAGTGCTGGCCGGACAGGATCTAATTCACCCCTCCACTTT.

In its sample, this clonotype was seen many times. V usage is TRBV6-1 and J usage is TRBJ1-1, with D unresolved. V gave up 6 bases and J gave up 4 bases, with 18 bases separating them. The CDR3 has 15 amino acids. CDR1 is MNHNS and CDR2 is SASEGT in the germline V gene. In DNA, the CDR3 is TGTGCCAGCAGCCGTCTGAGCGGCGGAGCCACTGAAGCTTTCTTT. It encodes CASSRLSGGATEAFF.

This clonotype was observed many times. V is TRBV30 and J is TRBJ2-7; 7 positions match TRBD1. Germline trimming cut 3 bases from V and 6 bases from J; bases unmatched to any gene: 5. The CDR3 length is 12 residues. Germline assignment: CDR1 GTSNPN and CDR2 SVGIG (reference sequence). The CDR3 region is CAWRGGAGEQYF. Written as DNA, the CDR3 is TGTGCCTGGAGAGGGGGCGCCGGCGAGCAGTACTTC.

The chain is built from TRBV7-9 and TRBJ1-2; 8 nucleotides align to TRBD1. CDR1 SEHNR and CDR2 FQNEAQ come from the germline V gene (reference sequence). The length of the CDR3 is 14 residues. V was pared by 1 base and J by 8 bases, with 6 bases of the junction left unmatched. Here the CDR3 reads CASSLGQGAFGYTF. Here the CDR3 DNA reads TGTGCCAGCAGCTTAGGGCAGGGGGCGTTCGGCTACACCTTC.

The table lists this clonotype with a few counts. The rearrangement links TRBV11-2 to TRBJ1-3; a weak D match, TRBD1 (5 bases). The CDR3 contains 16 residues. Trimming stripped 5 bases from V and 5 bases from J, with 19 bases between. The germline V gene has CDR1 SGHAT and CDR2 FQNNGV. CDR3 residues: CASSPRPKGARNTIYF. The DNA of the CDR3 is TGTGCCAGCAGCCCCCGGCCGAAAGGGGCGAGAAACACCATATATTTT.

This clonotype was seen ten or more times. This chain connects TRBV27 to TRBJ1-1; 7 nucleotides align to TRBD1. Trimming cost V 6 bases and J 11 bases; bases outside gene matches: 12. CDR1 is MNHEY, CDR2 SMNVEV, per germline (reference sequence). The CDR3 loop spans 13 amino acids. CDR3 sequence: CASRPNGQAGAFF. CDR3 coding DNA: TGTGCCAGCAGGCCGAACGGACAGGCGGGGGCTTTCTTT.

This clonotype was detected many times. The chain has TRBV20-1 and TRBJ2-7; D is possibly TRBD2 (6 bases). V dropped 7 bases and J dropped 1 base, with 14 bases sitting between them. Germline V gives CDR1 DFQATT, CDR2 SNEGSKA (reference sequence). This CDR3 comprises 13 residues. CDR3 coding DNA: TGCAGTGGAACGGGGGTAGAATCCTACGAGCAGTACTTC. It translates to CSGTGVESYEQYF.

J is TRBJ2-4 and V is TRBV11-2; D not resolved. The V end was cut by 5 bases, the J end by 7 bases, with 12 bases between. CDR1 is SGHAT, CDR2 FQNNGV, per germline. CDR3 length: 13 residues. The CDR3: CASSGELGNIQYF. CDR3 coding DNA: TGTGCCAGCAGCGGCGAGCTTGGGAACATTCAGTACTTC.

This clonotype has ten or more counts. The V call is TRBV29-1, the J call TRBJ1-5; D ambiguous. This CDR3 has 14 amino acids. CDR1 and CDR2 from the germline V gene are SQVTM and ANQGSEA. V was shortened by 6 bases and J by 2 bases, with 14 bases between the two germline ends. The CDR3 sequence: CSVPNGLGNQPQHF. In DNA, the CDR3 is TGCAGCGTCCCCAATGGGTTAGGCAATCAGCCCCAGCATTTT.

The chain has TRBV12-3 or TRBV12-4 and TRBJ1-1; D remains unclear. The V and J ends lost 6 bases and 8 bases respectively, with 10 bases between them. This CDR3 region has 11 residues. The CDR3 DNA reads TGTGCCAGCAGGCGAACAGAAGAAGCTTTCTTT. Protein: CASRRTEEAFF.

This clonotype has a count of ten or more. The chain links TRBV27 to TRBJ2-7; 11 bases map to TRBD2. The germline V gene encodes CDR1 MNHEY and CDR2 SMNVEV (reference sequence). This CDR3 has 15 amino acids. V lost 5 bases and J lost 2; bases outside the gene matches: 5. The CDR3 protein is CASSGGLAGTYEQYF. The CDR3 bases are TGTGCCAGCAGTGGCGGACTAGCGGGTACCTACGAGCAGTACTTC.

This clonotype was counted at least ten times. The chain has TRBV29-1 and TRBJ2-2, with 8 bases identical to TRBD2. The V gene end was trimmed by 7 bases and the J gene end by 3 bases; junction bases not matched to a gene: 10. Germline lookup yields CDR1 SQVTM and CDR2 ANQGSEA. CDR3 length: 15 amino acids. The CDR3 DNA reads as TGCAGCGCGACATTTCGGGGACTAGACACCGGGGAGCTGTTTTTT. Protein product: CSATFRGLDTGELFF.